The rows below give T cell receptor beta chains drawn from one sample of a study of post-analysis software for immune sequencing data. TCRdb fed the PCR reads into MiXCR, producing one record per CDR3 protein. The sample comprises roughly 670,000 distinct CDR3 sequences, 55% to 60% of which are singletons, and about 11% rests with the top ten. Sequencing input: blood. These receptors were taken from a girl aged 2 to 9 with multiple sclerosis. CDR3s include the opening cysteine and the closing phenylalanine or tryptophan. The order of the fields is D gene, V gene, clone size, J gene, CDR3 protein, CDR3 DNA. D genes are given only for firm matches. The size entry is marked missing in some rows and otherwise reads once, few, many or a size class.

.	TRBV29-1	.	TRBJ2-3	CSVDRESTDTQYF	TGCAGCGTTGACAGGGAGAGCACAGATACGCAGTATTTT
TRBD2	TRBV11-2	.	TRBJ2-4	CASSLGGVDKNIQYF	TGTGCCAGCAGCTTGGGGGGGGTGGACAAAAACATTCAGTACTTC
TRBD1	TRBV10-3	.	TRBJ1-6	CAIRPGTGANSPLHF	TGTGCCATCAGGCCCGGGACAGGGGCTAATTCACCCCTCCACTTT
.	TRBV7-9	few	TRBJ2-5	CASSSQRRRGETQYF	TGTGCCAGCAGCTCCCAACGGCGGAGGGGAGAGACCCAGTACTTC
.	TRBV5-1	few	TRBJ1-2	CASSDLRLYGYTF	TGCGCCAGCAGCGATCTGAGACTCTATGGCTACACCTTC
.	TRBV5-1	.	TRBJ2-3	CASSFVPSGSTDTQYF	TGCGCCAGCAGCTTCGTTCCGAGCGGGTCAACAGATACGCAGTATTTT
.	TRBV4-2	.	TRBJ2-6	CASSPRRASGANVLTF	TGTGCCAGCAGCCCTAGAAGAGCCTCTGGGGCCAACGTCCTGACTTTC
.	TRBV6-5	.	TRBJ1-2	CASSYGQASDGYTF	TGTGCCAGCAGTTACGGGCAGGCGTCTGATGGCTACACCTTC
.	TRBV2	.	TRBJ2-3	CASRGSAEADTQYF	TGTGCCAGCAGGGGGTCAGCGGAAGCAGATACGCAGTATTTT
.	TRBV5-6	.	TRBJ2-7	CASSRGDASPYEQYF	TGTGCCAGCAGCAGGGGGGACGCCAGCCCCTACGAGCAGTACTTC
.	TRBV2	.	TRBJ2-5	CASSEDSRQETQYF	TGTGCCAGCAGTGAAGATAGCAGACAAGAGACCCAGTACTTC
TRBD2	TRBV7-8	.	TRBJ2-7	CASSLTSGQPYEQYF	TGTGCCAGCAGCTTAACTAGCGGGCAACCTTACGAGCAGTACTTC
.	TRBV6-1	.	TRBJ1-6	CASSQGSQGLRARSPLHF	TGTGCCAGCAGTCAAGGGTCGCAGGGGTTGAGGGCCAGGTCACCCCTCCACTTT
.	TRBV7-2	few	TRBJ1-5	CASRPGYSNQPQHF	TGTGCCAGCAGACCAGGGTATAGCAATCAGCCCCAGCATTTT
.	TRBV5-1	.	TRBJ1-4	CASSAGIATLQEKLFF	TGCGCCAGCAGCGCCGGGATAGCCACCCTCCAAGAAAAACTGTTTTTT
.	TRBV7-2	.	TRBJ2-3	CASSVRGLSRTDTQYF	TGTGCCAGCAGCGTCCGGGGGCTTAGTCGCACAGATACGCAGTATTTT
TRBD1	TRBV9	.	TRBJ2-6	CASSARGLLNSGANVLTF	TGTGCCAGCAGCGCCAGGGGGCTGCTCAACTCTGGGGCCAACGTCCTGACTTTC
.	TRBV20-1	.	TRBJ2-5	CSARPQTVPIRETQYF	TGCAGTGCTAGACCGCAGACAGTCCCCATACGGGAGACCCAGTACTTC
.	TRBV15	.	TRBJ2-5	CTTSRDRGAQETQYF	TGTACCACCAGCAGAGATCGCGGGGCCCAAGAGACCCAGTACTTC
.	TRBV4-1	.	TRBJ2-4	CASSQVGQGGDGQYF	TGCGCCAGCAGTCAAGTCGGGCAGGGGGGCGATGGGCAGTACTTC
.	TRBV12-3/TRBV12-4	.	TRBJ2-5	CASRLTVQETQYF	TGTGCCAGCAGACTCACAGTGCAAGAGACCCAGTACTTC
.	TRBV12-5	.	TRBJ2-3	CASGLASRADTQYF	TGTGCTAGTGGTTTGGCTAGCCGGGCAGATACGCAGTATTTT
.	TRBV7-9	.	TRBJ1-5	CASSLELTPQHF	TGTGCCAGCAGCTTGGAACTGACTCCCCAGCATTTT
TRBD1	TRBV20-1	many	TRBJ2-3	CSARVEISWTGTTTDTQYF	TGCAGTGCTAGAGTAGAAATTTCGTGGACAGGGACCACAACAGATACGCAGTATTTT
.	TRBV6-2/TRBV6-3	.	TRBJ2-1	CASSSPREGNEQFF	TGTGCCAGCAGTTCCCCCCGTGAAGGGAATGAGCAGTTCTTC
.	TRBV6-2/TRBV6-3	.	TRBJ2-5	CASSYSGEGGLETQYF	TGTGCCAGCAGTTACTCAGGAGAGGGCGGATTAGAGACCCAGTACTTC
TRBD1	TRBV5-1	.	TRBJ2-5	CASSFTGQGETQYF	TGCGCCAGCAGCTTCACCGGACAGGGAGAGACCCAGTACTTC
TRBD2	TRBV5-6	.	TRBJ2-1	CASSLTGGRVGNEQFF	TGTGCCAGCAGCTTAACCGGGGGGAGAGTTGGGAATGAGCAGTTCTTC
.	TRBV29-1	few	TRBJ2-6	CSVENGAGANVLTF	TGCAGCGTTGAAAACGGGGCTGGGGCCAACGTCCTGACTTTC
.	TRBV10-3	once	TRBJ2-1	CTISVRVNEQFF	TGTACCATCAGTGTGAGGGTCAATGAGCAGTTCTTC
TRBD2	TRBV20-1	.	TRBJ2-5	CSARDLSGAGRGETQYF	TGCAGTGCTAGAGATTTATCGGGAGCGGGGAGGGGAGAGACCCAGTACTTC
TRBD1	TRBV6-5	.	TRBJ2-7	CASSWDRVEQYF	TGTGCCAGCAGTTGGGACAGGGTCGAGCAGTACTTC
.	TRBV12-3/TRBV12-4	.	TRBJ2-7	CASSTGRRDEQYF	TGTGCCAGCAGTACAGGGCGAAGAGACGAGCAGTACTTC
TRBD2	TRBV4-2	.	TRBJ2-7	CASSQEQRDTYEQYF	TGTGCCAGCAGCCAAGAACAGCGGGATACCTACGAGCAGTACTTC
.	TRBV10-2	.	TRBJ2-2	CASSEKSRDTGELFF	TGCGCCAGCAGTGAAAAAAGCAGGGACACCGGGGAGCTGTTTTTT
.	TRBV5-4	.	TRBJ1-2	CASSSAREGLGGYTF	TGTGCCAGCAGCTCCGCCCGAGAGGGGCTAGGAGGCTACACCTTC
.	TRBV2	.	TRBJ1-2	CASSSRGYYGYTF	TGTGCCAGCAGTAGCAGGGGATACTATGGCTACACCTTC